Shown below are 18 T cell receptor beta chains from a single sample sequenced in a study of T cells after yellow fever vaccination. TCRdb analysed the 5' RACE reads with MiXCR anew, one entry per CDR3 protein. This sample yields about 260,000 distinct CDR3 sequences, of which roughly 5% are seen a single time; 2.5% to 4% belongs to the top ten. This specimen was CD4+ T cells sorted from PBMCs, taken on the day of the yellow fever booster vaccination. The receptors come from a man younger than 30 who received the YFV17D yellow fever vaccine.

The CDR3 DNA follows: TGTGCCAGTAGTGAACAGGGGGCGCGTTGGACTGAAGCTTTCTTT. This translates into CASSEQGARWTEAFF. The genes are TRBV19 and TRBJ1-1; TRBD1 aligns across 9 bases. After removal of 5 bases from V and 5 bases from J, the junction contained 9 bases not matched to a gene. Germline V gene lookup returns CDR1 LNHDA and CDR2 SQIVND (reference sequence). The CDR3 extends over 15 amino acids.

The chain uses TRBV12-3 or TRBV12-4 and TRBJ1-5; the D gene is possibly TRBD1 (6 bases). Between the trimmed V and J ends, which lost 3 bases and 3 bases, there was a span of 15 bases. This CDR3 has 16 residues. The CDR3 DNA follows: TGTGCCAGCAGTTTCGGTGGTGGACAGTTCAATCAGCCCCAGCATTTT. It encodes CASSFGGGQFNQPQHF.

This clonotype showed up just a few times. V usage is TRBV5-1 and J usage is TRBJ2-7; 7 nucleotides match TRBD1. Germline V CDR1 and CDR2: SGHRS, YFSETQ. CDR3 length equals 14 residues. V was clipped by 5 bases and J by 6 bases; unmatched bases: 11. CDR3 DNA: TGCGCCAGCAGTTCTGACAGGGCAGGGCTCGAGCAGTACTTC. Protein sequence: CASSSDRAGLEQYF. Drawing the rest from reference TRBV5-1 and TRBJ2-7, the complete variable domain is KAGVTQTPRYLIKTRGQQVTLSCSPISGHRSVSWYQQTPGQGLQFLFEYFSETQRNKGNFPGRFSGRQFSNSRSEMNVSTLELGDSALYLCASSSDRAGLEQYFGPGTRLTVT.

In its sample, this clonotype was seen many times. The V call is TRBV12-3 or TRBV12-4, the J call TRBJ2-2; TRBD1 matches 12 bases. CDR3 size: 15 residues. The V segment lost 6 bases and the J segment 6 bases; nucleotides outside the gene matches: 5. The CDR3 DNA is TGTGCCAGCAGAACCGGGACAGGGGGCCCCGGGGAGCTGTTTTTT. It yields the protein CASRTGTGGPGELFF.

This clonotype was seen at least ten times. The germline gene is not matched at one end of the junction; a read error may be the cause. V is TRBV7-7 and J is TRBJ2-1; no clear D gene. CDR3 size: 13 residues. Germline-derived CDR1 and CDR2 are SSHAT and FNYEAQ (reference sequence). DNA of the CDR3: TGTGCTAGCAGCTTAGATACTCGAGGTGTGCAGTTCTTC. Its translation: CASSLDTRGVQFF.

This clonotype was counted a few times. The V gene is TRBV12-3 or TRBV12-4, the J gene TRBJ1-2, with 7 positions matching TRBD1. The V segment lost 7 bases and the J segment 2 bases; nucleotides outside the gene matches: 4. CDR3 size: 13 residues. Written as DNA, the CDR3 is TGTGCCAGCACCCTGACAGGGAACTATGGCTACACCTTC. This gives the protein CASTLTGNYGYTF.

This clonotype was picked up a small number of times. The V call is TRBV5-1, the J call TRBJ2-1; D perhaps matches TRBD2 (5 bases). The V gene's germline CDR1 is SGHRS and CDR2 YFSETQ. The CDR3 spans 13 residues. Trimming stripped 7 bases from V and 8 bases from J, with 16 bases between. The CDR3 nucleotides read TGCGCCAGCGGCCAAGGACTTGGCGATGAGCAGTTCTTC. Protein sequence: CASGQGLGDEQFF. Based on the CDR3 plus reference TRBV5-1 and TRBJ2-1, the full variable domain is KAGVTQTPRYLIKTRGQQVTLSCSPISGHRSVSWYQQTPGQGLQFLFEYFSETQRNKGNFPGRFSGRQFSNSRSEMNVSTLELGDSALYLCASGQGLGDEQFFGPGTRLTVL.

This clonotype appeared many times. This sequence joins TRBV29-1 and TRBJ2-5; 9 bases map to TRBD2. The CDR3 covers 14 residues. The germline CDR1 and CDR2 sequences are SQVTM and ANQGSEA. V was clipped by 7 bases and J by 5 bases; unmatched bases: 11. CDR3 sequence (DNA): TGCAGCGCGACCGGCGGGGGGGCAACGGAGACCCAGTACTTC. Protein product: CSATGGGATETQYF.

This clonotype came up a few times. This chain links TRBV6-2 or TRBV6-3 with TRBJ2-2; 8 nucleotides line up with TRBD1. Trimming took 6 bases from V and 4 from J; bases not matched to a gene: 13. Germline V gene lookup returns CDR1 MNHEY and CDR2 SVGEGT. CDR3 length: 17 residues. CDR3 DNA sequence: TGTGCCAGCAGATTCCAGTCAGGACAGGGACCCACCGGGGAGCTGTTTTTT. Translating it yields CASRFQSGQGPTGELFF.

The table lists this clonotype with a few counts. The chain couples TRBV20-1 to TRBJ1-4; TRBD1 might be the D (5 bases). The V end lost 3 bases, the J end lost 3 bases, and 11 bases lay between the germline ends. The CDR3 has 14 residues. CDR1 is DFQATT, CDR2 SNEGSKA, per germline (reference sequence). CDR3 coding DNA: TGCAGTGCTAGTGAGGGGCTTGCTAATGAAAAACTGTTTTTT. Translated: CSASEGLANEKLFF.

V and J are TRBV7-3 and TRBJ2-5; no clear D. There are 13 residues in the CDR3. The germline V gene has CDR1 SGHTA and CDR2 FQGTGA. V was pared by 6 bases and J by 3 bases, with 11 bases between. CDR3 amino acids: CASRSRAEETQYF. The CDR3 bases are TGTGCCAGCAGGTCCCGGGCAGAAGAGACCCAGTACTTC. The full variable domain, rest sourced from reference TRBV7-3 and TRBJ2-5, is GAGVSQTPSNKVTEKGKYVELRCDPISGHTALYWYRQSLGQGPEFLIYFQGTGAADDSGLPNDRFFAVRPEGSVSTLKIQRTERGDSAVYLCASRSRAEETQYFGPGTRLLVL.

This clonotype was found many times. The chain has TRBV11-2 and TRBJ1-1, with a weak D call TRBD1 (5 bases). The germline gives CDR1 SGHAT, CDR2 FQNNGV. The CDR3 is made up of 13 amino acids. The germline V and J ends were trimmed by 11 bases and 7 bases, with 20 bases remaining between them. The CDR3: CAPPGEGKNEAFF. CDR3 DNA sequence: TGTGCCCCCCCCGGGGAGGGGAAGAATGAAGCTTTCTTT. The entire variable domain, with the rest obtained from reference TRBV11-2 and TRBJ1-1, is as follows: EAGVAQSPRYKIIEKRQSVAFWCNPISGHATLYWYQQILGQGPKLLIQFQNNGVVDDSQLPKDRFSAERLKGVDSTLKIQPAKLEDSAVYLCAPPGEGKNEAFFGQGTRLTVV.

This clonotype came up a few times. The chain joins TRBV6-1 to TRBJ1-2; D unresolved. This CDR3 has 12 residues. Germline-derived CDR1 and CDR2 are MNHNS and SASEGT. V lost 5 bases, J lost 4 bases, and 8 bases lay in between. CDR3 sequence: CASSFLVYGYTF. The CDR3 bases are TGTGCCAGCAGTTTTCTCGTCTATGGCTACACCTTC.

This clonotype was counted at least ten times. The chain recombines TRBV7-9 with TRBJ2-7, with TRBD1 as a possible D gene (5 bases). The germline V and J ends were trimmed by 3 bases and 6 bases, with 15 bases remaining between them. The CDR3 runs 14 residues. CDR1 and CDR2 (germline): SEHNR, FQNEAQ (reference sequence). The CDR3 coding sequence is TGTGCCAGCAGCTTCCAGGGCCCATCCACCGAGCAGTACGTC. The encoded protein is CASSFQGPSTEQYV.

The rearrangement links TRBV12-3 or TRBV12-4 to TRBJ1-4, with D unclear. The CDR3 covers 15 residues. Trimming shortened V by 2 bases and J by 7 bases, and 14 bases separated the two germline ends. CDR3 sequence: CASSLKARSGEKLFF. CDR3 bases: TGTGCCAGCAGTTTAAAGGCGCGGTCGGGTGAAAAACTGTTTTTT.

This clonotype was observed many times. The CDR3 reads CASSPLGANYGYTF. The CDR3 region has the DNA TGTGCCAGCAGCCCCCTAGGGGCTAACTATGGCTACACCTTC. The genes are TRBV12-3 or TRBV12-4 and TRBJ1-2; D is possibly TRBD1 (5 bases). V lost 6 bases to trimming and J lost 0 bases, with 11 bases between them. This CDR3 has 14 amino acids.

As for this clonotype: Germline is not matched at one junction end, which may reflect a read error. The CDR3 spells CASSPTSGRTTAELFF. DNA for the CDR3: TGTGCCAGCAGCCCGACTAGCGGGAGGACTACCGCGGAGCTGTTTTTT. The chain employs TRBV3-1 and TRBJ2-2; 13 bases fit TRBD2. Germline-derived CDR1 and CDR2 are LGHDT and YNNKEL (reference sequence). This CDR3 contains 16 residues.

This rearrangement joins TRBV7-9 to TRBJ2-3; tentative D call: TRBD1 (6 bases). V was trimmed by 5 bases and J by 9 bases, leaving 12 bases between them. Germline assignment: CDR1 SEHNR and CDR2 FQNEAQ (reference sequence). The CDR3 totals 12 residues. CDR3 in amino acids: CASSTQGRTQYF. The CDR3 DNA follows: TGTGCCAGCAGCACACAGGGTAGGACGCAGTATTTT. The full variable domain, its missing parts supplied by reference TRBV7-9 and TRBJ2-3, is DTGVSQNPRHKITKRGQNVTFRCDPISEHNRLYWYRQTLGQGPEFLTYFQNEAQLEKSRLLSDRFSAERPKGSFSTLEIQRTEQGDSAMYLCASSTQGRTQYFGPGTRLTVL.